The next 32 T cell receptor beta chains were all read from a single sample in a study of blood T cell repertoires in COVID-19. Generated by immunoSEQ multiplex PCR, the TCRdb table keeps only in-frame clones and is missing some. The repertoire holds about 150,000 clones, nearly 80% seen once, with roughly 1.5% in the top ten. The material sequenced was peripheral blood. The receptors here all came from an elderly man with acute or convalescent COVID-19.

The V gene is TRBV6-5, the J gene TRBJ2-7; a weak D match, TRBD2 (7 bases). Trimming removed 7 bases at V and 4 bases at J, with 17 bases between. Germline assignment: CDR1 MNHEY and CDR2 SVGAGI. The CDR3 is made up of 14 amino acids. CDR3 amino acids: CASTLGGVRYEQYF. The DNA of the CDR3 is TGTGCCAGCACCCTAGGGGGGGTAAGGTACGAGCAGTACTTC.

The rearrangement joins TRBV6-2 or TRBV6-3 to TRBJ2-7; D gene ambiguous. Germline values: CDR1 MNHEY, CDR2 SVGEGT. The CDR3 sequence is 16 residues long. Trimming shortened V by 6 bases and J by 2 bases, and 20 bases separated the two germline ends. The CDR3 DNA sequence: TGTGCCAGCAGCAACCATATTGACTTAAACCCCTACGAGCAGTACTTC. This translates into CASSNHIDLNPYEQYF.

Concerning this clone: At one of its ends the junction is not consistent with the germline gene, which may arise from a read error. This rearrangement joins TRBV6-1 to TRBJ2-2; 8 bases are shared with TRBD2. The germline V gene encodes CDR1 MNHNS and CDR2 SASEGT. The CDR3 has 18 amino acids. The DNA for the CDR3 is TGTACCAGCAGTGAGAGAGAACTAGGCGGGGGGTTCGCCGGGGAGCTGTTTTTT. It encodes CTSSERELGGGFAGELFF.

V gene TRBV7-6 combines with J gene TRBJ1-4, with 9 bases aligning to TRBD1. The ends lost 3 bases at V and 8 bases at J; junction bases unmatched: 10. The germline V gene has CDR1 SGHVS and CDR2 FNYEAQ. The length of the CDR3 is 16 residues. The CDR3 sequence: CASSFTPGTGNEKLFF. Here the CDR3 DNA reads TGTGCCAGCAGCTTCACCCCCGGGACAGGGAACGAAAAACTGTTTTTT.

The rearrangement uses TRBV24-1 and TRBJ1-6; D possibly corresponds to TRBD1 (6 bases). Germline V gene lookup returns CDR1 KGHDR and CDR2 SFDVKD. The length of the CDR3 is 16 residues. With 4 bases removed from V and 10 bases from J, the gap between germline ends came to 19 bases. CDR3 nucleotides: TGTGCCACCAGTGAGGGCGGCCCGGGGGGCCGATCACCCCTCCACTTT. It is translated as CATSEGGPGGRSPLHF.

A word on this clone: Other nucleotide sequences in the sample specify the same CDR3. This rearrangement joins TRBV19 to TRBJ2-3, with a weak D call TRBD1 (6 bases). The CDR3 runs to 13 residues. CDR1 is LNHDA and CDR2 is SQIVND in the germline V gene (reference sequence). The V gene lost 5 bases and the J gene lost 3 bases, with 9 bases spanning the gap. The DNA for the CDR3 is TGTGCCAGTAGTGCCACAGGGACAGATACGCAGTATTTT. Protein product: CASSATGTDTQYF.

This clone was counted a single time. V is TRBV28 and J is TRBJ2-7; 9 nucleotides agree with TRBD1. V was pared by 2 bases and J by 2 bases, with 10 bases of the junction left unmatched. This CDR3 spans 17 amino acids. CDR1 is MDHEN and CDR2 is SYDVKM in the germline V gene. The CDR3 sequence is CASSLAGQGIRTYEQYV. The CDR3 nucleotides are TGTGCCAGCAGTTTAGCCGGACAGGGGATCAGGACCTACGAGCAGTACGTC.

The rearrangement links TRBV7-8 to TRBJ1-5; TRBD1 might be the D (6 bases). V was pared by 5 bases and J by 8 bases, with 16 bases between. Germline lookup yields CDR1 SGHVS and CDR2 FQNEAQ. The CDR3 spans 14 residues. This chain's CDR3 is CASSLQGGVEPQHF. The CDR3 DNA is TGTGCCAGCAGCCTACAGGGCGGAGTGGAGCCCCAGCATTTT. The variable domain in full, completed from reference TRBV7-8 and TRBJ1-5, reads GAGVSQSPRYKVAKRGQDVALRCDPISGHVSLFWYQQALGQGPEFLTYFQNEAQLDKSGLPSDRFFAERPEGSVSTLKIQRTQQEDSAVYLCASSLQGGVEPQHFGDGTRLSIL.

The chain is built from TRBV19 and TRBJ2-7; D is perhaps TRBD1 (5 bases). Trimming cost V 6 bases and J 4 bases, with 13 bases left between them. The CDR3 length is 13 residues. Germline values: CDR1 LNHDA, CDR2 SQIVND (reference sequence). CDR3 nucleotides: TGTGCCAGTAGCCTTAGGGGCGGTTACGAGCAGTACTTC. Translating it yields CASSLRGGYEQYF.

The gene calls are TRBV30 and TRBJ2-3; D is perhaps TRBD1 (6 bases). The germline gives CDR1 GTSNPN, CDR2 SVGIG (reference sequence). This CDR3 has 16 residues. The V end lost 3 bases, the J end lost 2 bases, and 18 bases lay between the germline ends. As DNA, the CDR3 is TGTGCCTGGAGAGATGGGTGGCAGGGGAACACAGATACGCAGTATTTT. This translates into CAWRDGWQGNTDTQYF.

This chain joins TRBV7-7 and TRBJ2-1; 8 nucleotides align to TRBD2. Germline V lookup: CDR1 SSHAT, CDR2 FNYEAQ (reference sequence). Trimming took 5 bases from V and 4 from J; bases not matched to a gene: 13. This CDR3 has 17 residues. DNA of the CDR3: TGTGCCAGCAGCCAACAGCTTTCGGGGGGGGAATACAATGAGCAGTTCTTC. This translates into CASSQQLSGGEYNEQFF. Complete variable domain (other parts from reference TRBV7-7 and TRBJ2-1): GAGVSQSPRYKVTKRGQDVTLRCDPISSHATLYWYQQALGQGPEFLTYFNYEAQPDKSGLPSDRFSAERPEGSISTLTIQRTEQRDSAMYRCASSQQLSGGEYNEQFFGPGTRLTVL.

The CDR3 protein is CSVNLGTGELFF. The CDR3 DNA reads as TGCAGCGTTAACCTAGGCACCGGGGAGCTGTTTTTT. The chain couples TRBV29-1 to TRBJ2-2; D unclear. CDR3 length: 12 amino acids. The V and J ends lost 5 bases and 4 bases respectively, with 8 bases between them. From germline, CDR1 is SQVTM and CDR2 ANQGSEA.

The chain is built from TRBV5-1 and TRBJ2-3, with 11 positions matching TRBD2. The CDR3 sequence is 16 residues long. Germline CDR1 and CDR2: SGHRS and YFSETQ. V shed 3 bases, J shed 8 bases, and the junction held 11 bases outside the gene matches. The CDR3 here is CASSSTSGGMGGTQYF. As DNA, the CDR3 is TGCGCCAGCAGCTCAACTAGCGGGGGCATGGGGGGTACGCAGTATTTT.

The genes are TRBV4-2 and TRBJ1-6; a weak D match, TRBD1 (6 bases). CDR1 is LGHNA, CDR2 YNFKEQ, per germline. This CDR3 region has 15 residues. Deletions cut 3 bases from V and 7 bases from J, with 13 bases between. Here the CDR3 reads CASSQTGGVNSPLHF. The CDR3 DNA is TGTGCCAGCAGCCAGACAGGTGGGGTCAATTCACCCCTCCACTTT.

The J gene is TRBJ2-2, the V gene TRBV5-1; 7 positions match TRBD1. This CDR3 has 14 residues. The junction had 6 bases not matched to a gene; V was cut back by 5 bases and J by 5 bases. Germline-derived CDR1 and CDR2 are SGHRS and YFSETQ. This chain's CDR3 is CASSAGGLTGELFF. In DNA form, the CDR3 reads TGCGCCAGCAGTGCAGGGGGATTGACCGGGGAGCTGTTTTTT.

The genes are TRBV10-3 and TRBJ2-1; 14 nucleotides match TRBD2. V dropped 3 bases and J dropped 7; count of bases not matched to a gene: 2. There are 15 residues in the CDR3. Germline V lookup: CDR1 ENHRY, CDR2 SYGVKD. The CDR3 DNA is TGTGCCATCAGTGACGGGACTAGCGGGGGAAATGAGCAGTTCTTC. Amino acids: CAISDGTSGGNEQFF.

The chain uses TRBV15 and TRBJ2-1; maybe TRBD1 (6 bases). V was cut by 0 bases and J by 5 bases, with 14 bases left in between. This CDR3 is built from 16 residues. The germline CDR1 and CDR2 sequences are LNHNV and YYDKDF (reference sequence). The CDR3 spells CATSRDQSAGDNEQFF. CDR3 nucleotide sequence: TGTGCCACCAGCAGAGATCAAAGCGCAGGGGACAATGAGCAGTTCTTC.

The J gene is TRBJ2-1, the V gene TRBV10-3, with TRBD2 identical over 7 bases. The V segment lost 3 bases and the J segment 4 bases; nucleotides outside the gene matches: 6. The CDR3 has 15 residues. CDR1 is ENHRY and CDR2 is SYGVKD in the germline V gene. The CDR3 DNA is TGTGCCATCAGTGATGGGGGGGGTAGTTACAATGAGCAGTTCTTC. It yields the protein CAISDGGGSYNEQFF.

This chain joins TRBV28 and TRBJ1-5; 7 nucleotides match TRBD1. J gave up 1 base and V 6 bases, and 3 bases lay outside the gene matches. The length of the CDR3 is 14 residues. Germline CDR1 and CDR2: MDHEN and SYDVKM. This CDR3 reads CASSQGGSNQPQHF. DNA of the CDR3: TGTGCCAGCAGCCAGGGGGGAAGCAATCAGCCCCAGCATTTT.

The rearrangement joins TRBV7-9 to TRBJ1-6; possibly TRBD1 for D (6 bases). This CDR3 is 14 amino acids long. Germline V gene sequence: CDR1 SEHNR, CDR2 FQNEAQ (reference sequence). V was shortened by 4 bases and J by 5 bases, with 9 bases between the two germline ends. The CDR3 loop is CASSWTDNNSPLHF. The CDR3 DNA follows: TGTGCCAGCAGCTGGACAGATAATAATTCACCCCTCCACTTT.

The V and J genes are TRBV5-1 and TRBJ2-5, with D possibly matching TRBD2 (6 bases). Deletions cut 3 bases from V and 4 bases from J, with 16 bases between. Germline V gene sequence: CDR1 SGHRS, CDR2 YFSETQ. The CDR3 covers 15 residues. The CDR3 DNA is TGCGCCAGCAGCTCGGGGCGGACTACGCCAGAGACCCAGTACTTC. Amino acids: CASSSGRTTPETQYF.

This chain uses TRBV14 with TRBJ1-2, with TRBD1 identical over 7 bases. The CDR3 covers 16 residues. Germline lookup yields CDR1 SGHDN and CDR2 FVKESK. Germline trimming cut 0 bases from V and 8 bases from J; bases unmatched to any gene: 12. The DNA of the CDR3 is TGTGCCAGCAGCCAAGACCCCGGGACAGCGAATCTGGGCTACACCTTC. Residues: CASSQDPGTANLGYTF. Variable domain in full (rest from reference TRBV14 and TRBJ1-2): EAGVTQFPSHSVIEKGQTVTLRCDPISGHDNLYWYRRVMGKEIKFLLHFVKESKQDESGMPNNRFLAERTGGTYSTLKVQPAELEDSGVYFCASSQDPGTANLGYTFGSGTRLTVV.

The V and J genes are TRBV5-1 and TRBJ1-1; no firm D call. The CDR3 length is 12 residues. V was trimmed by 5 bases and J by 1 base, leaving 6 bases between them. Germline CDR1 and CDR2: SGHRS and YFSETQ. CDR3 coding DNA: TGCGCCAGCAGGCCGGGGAACACTGAAGCTTTCTTT. It specifies CASRPGNTEAFF.

The gene calls are TRBV27 and TRBJ2-3, with 7 bases lining up with TRBD1. After removal of 5 bases from V and 5 bases from J, the junction contained 4 bases not matched to a gene. This CDR3 region has 13 residues. Germline V lookup: CDR1 MNHEY, CDR2 SMNVEV (reference sequence). The CDR3 DNA reads TGTGCCAGCAGTGTTACAGGGGTAGATACGCAGTATTTT. It is translated as CASSVTGVDTQYF.

The chain employs TRBV29-1 and TRBJ1-5; 8 bases map to TRBD1. The germline gives CDR1 SQVTM, CDR2 ANQGSEA. V gave up 4 bases and J gave up 5 bases; unmatched junction bases: 7. The CDR3 spans 14 residues. The CDR3 DNA reads TGCAGCGTTGCAGGGGGCGGAGAAGATCAGCCCCAGCATTTT. Translating gives CSVAGGGEDQPQHF.

The chain carries TRBV25-1 and TRBJ2-4; D perhaps matches TRBD1 (6 bases). The CDR3 consists of 14 residues. The V end was cut by 1 base, the J end by 4 bases, with 8 bases between. The V gene's germline CDR1 is MGHDK and CDR2 SYGVNS. The CDR3 DNA reads TGTGCCAGCAGTGAATGGGACACTAAAAACATTCAGTACTTC. It codes for CASSEWDTKNIQYF.

V gene TRBV5-4 combines with J gene TRBJ1-2; no definite D call. The CDR3 totals 13 residues. Germline values: CDR1 SGHNT, CDR2 YYREEE (reference sequence). With 4 bases removed from V and 7 bases from J, the gap between germline ends came to 14 bases. The DNA for the CDR3 is TGTGCCAGCAGCCCGCCGGGTAGCCTTGGCTACACCTTC. This codes for CASSPPGSLGYTF.

The chain recombines TRBV7-8 with TRBJ1-1, with TRBD1 matching over 10 bases. Per germline, CDR1 SGHVS and CDR2 FQNEAQ. The CDR3 runs 16 residues. With 4 bases clipped from V and 5 bases from J, the junction kept 10 bases outside the gene matches. CDR3 region: CASSSRTGGSLTEAFF. The CDR3 DNA reads TGTGCCAGCAGCTCGCGGACAGGGGGAAGTTTGACTGAAGCTTTCTTT. Combining the CDR3 with reference TRBV7-8 and TRBJ1-1 gives the whole variable domain GAGVSQSPRYKVAKRGQDVALRCDPISGHVSLFWYQQALGQGPEFLTYFQNEAQLDKSGLPSDRFFAERPEGSVSTLKIQRTQQEDSAVYLCASSSRTGGSLTEAFFGQGTRLTVV.

There are a few counts of this clone. The chain has TRBV20-1 and TRBJ2-1, with TRBD2 as a possible D gene (7 bases). This CDR3 has 11 amino acids. Trimming removed 5 bases at V and 14 bases at J, with 16 bases between. The germline CDR1 and CDR2 sequences are DFQATT and SNEGSKA (reference sequence). CDR3 sequence: CSAPSAGAKFF. CDR3 in DNA: TGCAGTGCTCCGTCCGCGGGGGCGAAGTTCTTC.

The V and J genes are TRBV11-2 and TRBJ2-1, with TRBD2 matching 10 bases. The CDR3 spans 19 residues. Germline loops: CDR1 SGHAT, CDR2 FQNNGV. V was clipped by 6 bases and J by 0 bases; unmatched bases: 14. The CDR3 reads CASRPVRLAGARSYNEQFF. CDR3 coding DNA: TGTGCCAGCAGACCCGTCCGCCTAGCGGGGGCTCGCTCCTACAATGAGCAGTTCTTC. Full variable domain (remainder filled in from reference TRBV11-2 and TRBJ2-1): EAGVAQSPRYKIIEKRQSVAFWCNPISGHATLYWYQQILGQGPKLLIQFQNNGVVDDSQLPKDRFSAERLKGVDSTLKIQPAKLEDSAVYLCASRPVRLAGARSYNEQFFGPGTRLTVL.

V and J are TRBV7-9 and TRBJ1-2; 7 bases fit TRBD1. Germline V gene lookup returns CDR1 SEHNR and CDR2 FQNEAQ (reference sequence). The CDR3 spans 14 residues. The V segment lost 1 base and the J segment 4 bases; nucleotides outside the gene matches: 3. The CDR3 nucleotides read TGTGCCAGCAGCTTAGGACAGGGCGGCTATGGCTACACCTTC. It codes for CASSLGQGGYGYTF. The whole variable domain, remainder taken from reference TRBV7-9 and TRBJ1-2, is DTGVSQNPRHKITKRGQNVTFRCDPISEHNRLYWYRQTLGQGPEFLTYFQNEAQLEKSRLLSDRFSAERPKGSFSTLEIQRTEQGDSAMYLCASSLGQGGYGYTFGSGTRLTVV.

The V and J genes are TRBV5-8 and TRBJ2-3; 10 bases align to TRBD1. The trim removed 4 bases at V and 5 bases at J, leaving 4 bases unmatched. The CDR3 sequence is 14 residues long. Germline CDR1 reads SGHTS; CDR2 reads YDEGEE. CDR3 DNA sequence: TGTGCCAGCAGCATAGGACAGGGGGGAGATACGCAGTATTTT. This gives the protein CASSIGQGGDTQYF.